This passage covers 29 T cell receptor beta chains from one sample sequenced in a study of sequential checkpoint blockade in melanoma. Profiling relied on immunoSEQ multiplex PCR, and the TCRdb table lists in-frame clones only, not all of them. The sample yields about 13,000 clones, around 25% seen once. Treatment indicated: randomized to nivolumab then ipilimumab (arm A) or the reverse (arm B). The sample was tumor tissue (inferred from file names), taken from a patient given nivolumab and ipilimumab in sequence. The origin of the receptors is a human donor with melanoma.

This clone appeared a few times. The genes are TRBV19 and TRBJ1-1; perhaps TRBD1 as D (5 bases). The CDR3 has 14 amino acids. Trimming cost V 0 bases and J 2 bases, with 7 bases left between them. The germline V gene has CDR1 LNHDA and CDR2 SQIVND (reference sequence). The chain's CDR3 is CASSIDGGNTEAFF. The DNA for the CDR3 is TGTGCCAGTAGTATAGACGGGGGAAACACTGAAGCTTTCTTT.

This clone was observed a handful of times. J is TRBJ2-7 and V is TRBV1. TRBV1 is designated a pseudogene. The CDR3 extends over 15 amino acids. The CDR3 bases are TGCGCCAGCAGCCAAGGGGGAAGGGCGGCCTACGAGCAGTACTTC. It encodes CASSQGGRAAYEQYF.

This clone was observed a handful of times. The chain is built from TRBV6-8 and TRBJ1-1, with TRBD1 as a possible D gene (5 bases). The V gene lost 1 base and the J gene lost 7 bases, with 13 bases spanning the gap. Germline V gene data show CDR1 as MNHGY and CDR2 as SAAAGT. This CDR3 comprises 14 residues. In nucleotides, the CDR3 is TGTGCCAGCAGTTACTACAGGAGCGGGGGTGAAGCTTTCTTT. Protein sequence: CASSYYRSGGEAFF.

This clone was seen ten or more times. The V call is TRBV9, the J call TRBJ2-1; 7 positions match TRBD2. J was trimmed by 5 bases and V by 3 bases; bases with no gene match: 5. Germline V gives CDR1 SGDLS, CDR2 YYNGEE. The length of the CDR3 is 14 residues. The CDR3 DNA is TGTGCCAGCAGCGGGACTAGTCATGACAATGAGCAGTTCTTC. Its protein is CASSGTSHDNEQFF.

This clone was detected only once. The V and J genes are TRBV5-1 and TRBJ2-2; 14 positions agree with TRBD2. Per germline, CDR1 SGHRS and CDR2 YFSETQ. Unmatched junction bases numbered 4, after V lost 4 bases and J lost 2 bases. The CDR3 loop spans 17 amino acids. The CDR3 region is CASSPGTSGRNTGELFF. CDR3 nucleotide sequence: TGCGCCAGCAGCCCGGGGACTAGCGGGAGAAACACCGGGGAGCTGTTTTTT.

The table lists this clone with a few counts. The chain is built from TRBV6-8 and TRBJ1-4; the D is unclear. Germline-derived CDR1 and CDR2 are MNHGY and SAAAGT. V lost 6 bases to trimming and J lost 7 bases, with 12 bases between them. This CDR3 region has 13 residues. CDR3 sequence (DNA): TGTGCCAGCAGCACCAGTCCCGCTGAAAAACTGTTTTTT. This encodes CASSTSPAEKLFF.

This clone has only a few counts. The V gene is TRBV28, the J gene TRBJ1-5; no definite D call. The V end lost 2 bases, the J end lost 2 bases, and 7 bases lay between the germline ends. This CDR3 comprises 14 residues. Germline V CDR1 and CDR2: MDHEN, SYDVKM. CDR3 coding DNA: TGTGCCAGCAGTTTAAGAGGACGCAATCAGCCCCAGCATTTT. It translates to CASSLRGRNQPQHF.

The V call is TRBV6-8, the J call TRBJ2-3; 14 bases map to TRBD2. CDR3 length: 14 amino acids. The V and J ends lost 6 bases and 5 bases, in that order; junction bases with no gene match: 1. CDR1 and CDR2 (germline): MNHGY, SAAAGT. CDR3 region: CASSGLAGGDTQYF. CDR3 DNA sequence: TGTGCCAGCAGCGGACTAGCGGGAGGAGATACGCAGTATTTT.

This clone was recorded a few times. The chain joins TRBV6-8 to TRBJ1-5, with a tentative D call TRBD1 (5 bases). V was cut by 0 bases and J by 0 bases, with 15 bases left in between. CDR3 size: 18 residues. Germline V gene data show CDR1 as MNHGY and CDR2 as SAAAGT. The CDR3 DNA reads TGTGCCAGCAGTTACTCAGACAGATCCTTTTATAGCAATCAGCCCCAGCATTTT. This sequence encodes CASSYSDRSFYSNQPQHF.

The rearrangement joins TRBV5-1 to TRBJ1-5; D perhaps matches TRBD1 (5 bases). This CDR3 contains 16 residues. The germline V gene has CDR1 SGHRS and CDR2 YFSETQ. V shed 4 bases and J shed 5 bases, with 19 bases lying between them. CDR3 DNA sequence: TGCGCCAGCAGCCCTTATGGGGGGTCCGGGTATCAGCCCCAGCATTTT. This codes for CASSPYGGSGYQPQHF.

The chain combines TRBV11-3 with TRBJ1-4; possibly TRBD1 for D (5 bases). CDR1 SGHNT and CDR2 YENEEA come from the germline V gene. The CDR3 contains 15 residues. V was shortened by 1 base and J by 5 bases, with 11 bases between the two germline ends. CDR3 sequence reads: CASSLGGAMNEKLFF. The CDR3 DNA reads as TGTGCCAGCAGCTTAGGTGGGGCGATGAATGAAAAACTGTTTTTT. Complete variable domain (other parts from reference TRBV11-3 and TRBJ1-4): EAGVVQSPRYKIIEKKQPVAFWCNPISGHNTLYWYLQNLGQGPELLIRYENEEAVDDSQLPKDRFSAERLKGVDSTLKIQPAELGDSAVYLCASSLGGAMNEKLFFGSGTQLSVL.

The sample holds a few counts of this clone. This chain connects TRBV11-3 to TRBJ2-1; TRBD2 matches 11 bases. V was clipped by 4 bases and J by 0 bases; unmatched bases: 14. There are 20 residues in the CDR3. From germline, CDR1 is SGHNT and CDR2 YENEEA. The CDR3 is CASSSPDGTSGKSSYNEQFF. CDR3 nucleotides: TGTGCCAGCAGCTCCCCCGACGGGACTAGCGGAAAGAGCTCCTACAATGAGCAGTTCTTC.

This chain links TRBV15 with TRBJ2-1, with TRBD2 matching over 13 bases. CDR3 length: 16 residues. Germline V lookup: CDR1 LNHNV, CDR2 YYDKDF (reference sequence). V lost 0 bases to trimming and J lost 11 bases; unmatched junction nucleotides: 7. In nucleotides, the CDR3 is TGTGCCACCAGCAGAGATAGACTAGCGGGAGGCCTAAAGCAGTTCTTC. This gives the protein CATSRDRLAGGLKQFF.

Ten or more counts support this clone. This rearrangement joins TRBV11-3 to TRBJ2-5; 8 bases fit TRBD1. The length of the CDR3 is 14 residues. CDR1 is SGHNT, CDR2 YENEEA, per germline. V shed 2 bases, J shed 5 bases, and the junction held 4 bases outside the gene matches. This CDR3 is CASSLSGGGETQYF. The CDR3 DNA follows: TGTGCCAGCAGCTTATCAGGGGGCGGGGAGACCCAGTACTTC.

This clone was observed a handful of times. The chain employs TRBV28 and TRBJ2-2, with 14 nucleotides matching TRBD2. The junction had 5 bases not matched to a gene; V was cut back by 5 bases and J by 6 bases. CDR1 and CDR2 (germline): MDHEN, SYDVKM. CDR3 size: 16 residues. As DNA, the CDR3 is TGTGCCAGCAGTCCCGGACTAGCGGGAGGCGCCGGGGAGCTGTTTTTT. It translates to CASSPGLAGGAGELFF. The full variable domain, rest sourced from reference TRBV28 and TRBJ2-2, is DVKVTQSSRYLVKRTGEKVFLECVQDMDHENMFWYRQDPGLGLRLIYFSYDVKMKEKGDIPEGYSVSREKKERFSLILESASTNQTSMYLCASSPGLAGGAGELFFGEGSRLTVL.

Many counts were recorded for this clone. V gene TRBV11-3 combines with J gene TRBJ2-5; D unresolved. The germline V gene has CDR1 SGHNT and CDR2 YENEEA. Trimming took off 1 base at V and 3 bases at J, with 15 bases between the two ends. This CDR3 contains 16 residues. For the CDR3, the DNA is TGTGCCAGCAGCTTAGGGTGGCGAGGTCGAGAAGAGACCCAGTACTTC. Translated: CASSLGWRGREETQYF.

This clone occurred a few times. The CDR3 DNA follows: TGTGCCAGCAGTTACTCGTCGGACCGTCTGGAACTGTTTTTT. Its protein is CASSYSSDRLELFF. This chain uses TRBV6-8 with TRBJ1-4; D not certain. V was cut by 0 bases and J by 12 bases, with 14 bases left in between. The CDR3 is made up of 14 amino acids. CDR1 and CDR2 (germline): MNHGY, SAAAGT.

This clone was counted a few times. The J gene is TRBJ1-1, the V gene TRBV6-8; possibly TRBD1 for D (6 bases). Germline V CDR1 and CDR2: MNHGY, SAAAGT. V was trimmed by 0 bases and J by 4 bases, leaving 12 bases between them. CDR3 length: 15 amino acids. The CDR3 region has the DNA TGTGCCAGCAGTTACTCGATGGGGGCTCCCACTGAAGCTTTCTTT. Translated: CASSYSMGAPTEAFF.

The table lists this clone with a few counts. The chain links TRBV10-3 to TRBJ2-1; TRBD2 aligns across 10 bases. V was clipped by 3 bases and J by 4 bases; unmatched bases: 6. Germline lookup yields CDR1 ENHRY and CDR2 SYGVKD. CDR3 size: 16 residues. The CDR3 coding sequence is TGTGCCATCAGTGATCGGACTAGCGGCAAATACAATGAGCAGTTCTTC. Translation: CAISDRTSGKYNEQFF.

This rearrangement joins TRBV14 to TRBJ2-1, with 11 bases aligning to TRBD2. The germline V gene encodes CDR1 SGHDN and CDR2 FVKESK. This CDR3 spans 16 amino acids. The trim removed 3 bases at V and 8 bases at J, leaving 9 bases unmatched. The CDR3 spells CASSQGFSSGRYEQFF. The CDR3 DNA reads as TGTGCCAGCAGCCAGGGTTTTTCTAGCGGGAGGTATGAGCAGTTCTTC.

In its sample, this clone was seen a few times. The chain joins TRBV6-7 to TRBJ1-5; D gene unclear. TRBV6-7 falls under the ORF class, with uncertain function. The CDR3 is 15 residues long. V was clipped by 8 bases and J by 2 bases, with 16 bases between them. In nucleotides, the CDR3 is TGTGCCAGCTGGGCCCGGGAGGCAGGCAATCAGCCCCAGCATTTT. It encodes CASWAREAGNQPQHF.

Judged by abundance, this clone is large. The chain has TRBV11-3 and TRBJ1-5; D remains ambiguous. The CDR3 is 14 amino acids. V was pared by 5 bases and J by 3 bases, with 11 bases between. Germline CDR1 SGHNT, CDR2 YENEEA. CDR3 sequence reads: CASSPSGANQPQHF. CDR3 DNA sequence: TGTGCCAGCAGCCCGTCGGGAGCCAATCAGCCCCAGCATTTT.

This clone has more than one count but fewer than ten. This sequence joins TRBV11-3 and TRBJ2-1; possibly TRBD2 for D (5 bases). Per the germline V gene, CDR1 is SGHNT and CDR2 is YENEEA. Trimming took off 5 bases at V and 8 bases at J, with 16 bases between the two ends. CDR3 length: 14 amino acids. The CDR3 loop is CASSPAKDGDEQFF. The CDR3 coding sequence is TGTGCCAGCAGCCCCGCTAAAGACGGGGATGAGCAGTTCTTC.

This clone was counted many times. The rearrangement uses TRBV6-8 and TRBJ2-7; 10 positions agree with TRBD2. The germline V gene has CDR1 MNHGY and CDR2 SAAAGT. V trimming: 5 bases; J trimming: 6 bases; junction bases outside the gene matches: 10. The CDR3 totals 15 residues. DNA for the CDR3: TGTGCCAGCAGTGAGACTAGCGGGCACTTCGGCGAGCAGTACTTC. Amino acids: CASSETSGHFGEQYF.

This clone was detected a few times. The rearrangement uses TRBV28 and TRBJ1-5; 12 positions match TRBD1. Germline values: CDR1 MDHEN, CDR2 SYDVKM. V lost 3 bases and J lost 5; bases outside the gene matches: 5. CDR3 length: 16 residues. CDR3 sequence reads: CASSLGTGGSYQPQHF. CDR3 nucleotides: TGTGCCAGCAGTTTGGGGACAGGGGGCTCTTATCAGCCCCAGCATTTT.

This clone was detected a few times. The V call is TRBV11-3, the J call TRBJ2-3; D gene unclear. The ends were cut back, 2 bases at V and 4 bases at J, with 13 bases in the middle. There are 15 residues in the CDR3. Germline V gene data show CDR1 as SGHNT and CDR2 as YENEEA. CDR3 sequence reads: CASSLTTMDADTQYF. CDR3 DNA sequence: TGTGCCAGCAGCTTAACGACCATGGACGCAGATACGCAGTATTTT.

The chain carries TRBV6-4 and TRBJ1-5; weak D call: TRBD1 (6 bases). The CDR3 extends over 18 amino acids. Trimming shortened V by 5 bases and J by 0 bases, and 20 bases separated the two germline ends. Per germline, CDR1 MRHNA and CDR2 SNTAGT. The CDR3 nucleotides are TGTGCCAGCAGTTACAGCCGCCGACAGGTCTTTAGCAATCAGCCCCAGCATTTT. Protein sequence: CASSYSRRQVFSNQPQHF.

The CDR3: CASSRRQAGATNEKLFF. DNA of the CDR3: TGTGCCAGCAGCCGAAGACAGGCGGGGGCAACTAATGAAAAACTGTTTTTT. The chain uses TRBV11-3 and TRBJ1-4; D might be TRBD1 (6 bases). The CDR3 has 17 residues. Trimming cost V 5 bases and J 0 bases, with 16 bases left between them. Per germline, CDR1 SGHNT and CDR2 YENEEA.

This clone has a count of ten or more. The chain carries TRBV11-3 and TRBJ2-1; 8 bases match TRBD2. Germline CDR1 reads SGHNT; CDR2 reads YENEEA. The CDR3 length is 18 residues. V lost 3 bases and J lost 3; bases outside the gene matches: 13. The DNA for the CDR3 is TGTGCCAGCAGCTTGGACCCTAGCGGGCCCTCCATCTACAATGAGCAGTTCTTC. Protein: CASSLDPSGPSIYNEQFF.